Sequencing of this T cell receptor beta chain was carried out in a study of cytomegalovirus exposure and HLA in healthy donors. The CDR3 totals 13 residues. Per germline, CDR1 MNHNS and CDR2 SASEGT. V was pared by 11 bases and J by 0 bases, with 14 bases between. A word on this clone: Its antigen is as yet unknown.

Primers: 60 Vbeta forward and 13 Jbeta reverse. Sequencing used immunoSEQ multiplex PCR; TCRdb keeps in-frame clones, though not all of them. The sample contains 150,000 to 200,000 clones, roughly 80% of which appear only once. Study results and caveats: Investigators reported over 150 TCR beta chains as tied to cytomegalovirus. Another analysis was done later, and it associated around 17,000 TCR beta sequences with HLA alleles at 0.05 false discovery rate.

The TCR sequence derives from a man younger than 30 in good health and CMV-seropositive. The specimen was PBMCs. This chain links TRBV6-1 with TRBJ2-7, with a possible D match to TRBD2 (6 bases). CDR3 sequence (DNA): TGTGCCGGGGCGGCGGGACGCTCCTACGAGCAGTACTTC. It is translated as CAGAAGRSYEQYF.